This T cell receptor (beta chain) was retrieved from a study of shared clonotypes between healthy human individuals. Study-wide results and caveats: Shared clonotypes across all four donors exceeded non-shared ones in generation probability.

Sequencing was performed with immunoSEQ multiplex PCR; in TCRdb, only in-frame clones are kept and a portion is missing. The table records about 980,000 clones, 76% of them present only once. Concerning this clone itself: Its target is unknown. Other nucleotide sequences in the sample specify the same CDR3.

The CDR3 runs 11 residues. V lost 8 bases and J lost 2, with 6 bases in between. Germline loops: CDR1 LNHDA, CDR2 SQIVND (reference sequence). This sequence was found in a young man in good health. Sequenced sample: memory CD4+ T cells sorted from blood. Subset denoted: CD45RA-negative fraction. The chain joins TRBV19 to TRBJ2-5; no firm D call. CDR3 sequence reads: CASSLQETQYF. The CDR3 nucleotides read TGTGCCAGTTCCCTGCAAGAGACCCAGTACTTC.